These T cell receptor beta chains were read from a single sample in a study of T cell responses to AZD1222 COVID-19 vaccine. Produced via immunoSEQ multiplex PCR; TCRdb's table is partial and in-frame only. The sample includes approximately 160,000 clones, approximately 88% of them seen just once. This specimen consisted of peripheral blood, obtained on day 0 of MenACWY control vaccination. All receptors come from an adult in good health. Each CDR3 is given with its conserved first and last residue. Fields, in order: J gene, V gene, D gene, CDR3 protein. The D gene is left open where the match is weak.

J gene: TRBJ1-5; V gene: TRBV19; D gene: -; CDR3 protein: CASSGTRGTHNQPQHF
J gene: TRBJ1-5; V gene: TRBV7-8; D gene: -; CDR3 protein: CASSLQTRNQPQHF
J gene: TRBJ2-1; V gene: TRBV5-6; D gene: TRBD2; CDR3 protein: CASSKTSGSPYNEQFF
J gene: TRBJ2-1; V gene: TRBV5-4; D gene: -; CDR3 protein: CASNSRGNTPENEQFF
J gene: TRBJ1-2; V gene: TRBV9; D gene: TRBD1; CDR3 protein: CASSPHLIGQGALEAGYTF
J gene: TRBJ1-1; V gene: TRBV7-3; D gene: -; CDR3 protein: CASSWGQNTEAFF
J gene: TRBJ1-1; V gene: TRBV6-6; D gene: -; CDR3 protein: CASSYGGMNTEAFF
J gene: TRBJ2-2; V gene: TRBV12-3/TRBV12-4; D gene: -; CDR3 protein: CASSTQLTGELFF
J gene: TRBJ1-4; V gene: TRBV9; D gene: TRBD1; CDR3 protein: CASSGQGEKLFF
J gene: TRBJ1-3; V gene: TRBV7-9; D gene: -; CDR3 protein: CASSSPHVGFSGNTIYF
J gene: TRBJ2-3; V gene: TRBV5-1; D gene: TRBD1; CDR3 protein: CASSLAVGGYTDTQYF
J gene: TRBJ1-2; V gene: TRBV5-5; D gene: TRBD1; CDR3 protein: CASSPDRGSYGYTF
J gene: TRBJ1-1; V gene: TRBV28; D gene: -; CDR3 protein: CASSSGTGTEAFF
J gene: TRBJ2-7; V gene: TRBV28; D gene: TRBD1; CDR3 protein: CASGRAGTASYEQYF
J gene: TRBJ1-2; V gene: TRBV9; D gene: -; CDR3 protein: CASSVASGPRSNYGYTF
J gene: TRBJ2-5; V gene: TRBV5-4; D gene: -; CDR3 protein: CASSLGGNEETQYF
J gene: TRBJ1-2; V gene: TRBV7-6; D gene: -; CDR3 protein: CASSLAVDSGYTF
J gene: TRBJ1-2; V gene: TRBV25-1; D gene: -; CDR3 protein: CASSESWYGYTF
J gene: TRBJ2-1; V gene: TRBV7-2; D gene: -; CDR3 protein: CASSLELSSYNEQFF
J gene: TRBJ1-5; V gene: TRBV6-5; D gene: -; CDR3 protein: CASSGDRNSNQPQHF
J gene: TRBJ1-2; V gene: TRBV5-1; D gene: -; CDR3 protein: CASSLNRLGGYTF
J gene: TRBJ2-5; V gene: TRBV6-5; D gene: TRBD2; CDR3 protein: CASSLTSERETQYF
J gene: TRBJ2-6; V gene: TRBV5-5; D gene: TRBD2; CDR3 protein: CASAKGRATGANVLTF
J gene: TRBJ1-2; V gene: TRBV28; D gene: -; CDR3 protein: CASSSLYGYTF
J gene: TRBJ1-5; V gene: TRBV9; D gene: -; CDR3 protein: CASSVTGTSNQPQHF
J gene: TRBJ1-6; V gene: TRBV4-3; D gene: TRBD1; CDR3 protein: CASSKRTGRKESPYNSPLHF
J gene: TRBJ2-7; V gene: TRBV30; D gene: -; CDR3 protein: CAWSAPLVSSYEQYF
J gene: TRBJ2-2; V gene: TRBV5-4; D gene: -; CDR3 protein: CASSWGAGEHTGELFF
J gene: TRBJ1-1; V gene: TRBV5-1; D gene: -; CDR3 protein: CASSLKGRGHTEAFF
J gene: TRBJ2-3; V gene: TRBV6-1; D gene: TRBD2; CDR3 protein: CASSELAGDPGTDTQYF
J gene: TRBJ2-7; V gene: TRBV7-8; D gene: -; CDR3 protein: CASSQPPAEQYF
J gene: TRBJ1-2; V gene: TRBV19; D gene: -; CDR3 protein: CASRYRDGVRGYTF
J gene: TRBJ1-5; V gene: TRBV7-2; D gene: TRBD1; CDR3 protein: CASSLGGTVNQPQHF
J gene: TRBJ1-5; V gene: TRBV7-9; D gene: -; CDR3 protein: CASSLSGNQPQHF
J gene: TRBJ2-3; V gene: TRBV19; D gene: TRBD2; CDR3 protein: CASKWLAGTDTQYF
J gene: TRBJ2-3; V gene: TRBV4-1; D gene: TRBD2; CDR3 protein: CASRVVGSGRPRDTQYF
J gene: TRBJ2-7; V gene: TRBV6-1; D gene: TRBD1; CDR3 protein: CASREDRGPYEQYF
J gene: TRBJ2-7; V gene: TRBV5-1; D gene: TRBD2; CDR3 protein: CASSASSGSAYEQYF
J gene: TRBJ1-2; V gene: TRBV18; D gene: -; CDR3 protein: CASSPGGGANYGYTF
J gene: TRBJ1-4; V gene: TRBV9; D gene: -; CDR3 protein: CASSVDTTTEEKLFF
J gene: TRBJ2-1; V gene: TRBV24-1; D gene: TRBD1; CDR3 protein: CATRGDRVDEQFF
J gene: TRBJ2-5; V gene: TRBV5-4; D gene: -; CDR3 protein: CASRGGLGETQYF
J gene: TRBJ1-1; V gene: TRBV3-1/TRBV3-2; D gene: -; CDR3 protein: CASSSRMNTEAFF
J gene: TRBJ2-7; V gene: TRBV12-3/TRBV12-4; D gene: -; CDR3 protein: CASSLAGSYEQYF
J gene: TRBJ2-5; V gene: TRBV9; D gene: -; CDR3 protein: CASSVSYQETQYF
J gene: TRBJ2-7; V gene: TRBV4-2; D gene: -; CDR3 protein: CASSPLAGVYESRQYF
J gene: TRBJ1-5; V gene: TRBV12-3/TRBV12-4; D gene: -; CDR3 protein: CASSLGRNQPQHF
J gene: TRBJ2-2; V gene: TRBV7-2; D gene: TRBD1; CDR3 protein: CASSQDRVWNTGELFF
J gene: TRBJ1-3; V gene: TRBV18; D gene: -; CDR3 protein: CASSPRDTGNTIYF